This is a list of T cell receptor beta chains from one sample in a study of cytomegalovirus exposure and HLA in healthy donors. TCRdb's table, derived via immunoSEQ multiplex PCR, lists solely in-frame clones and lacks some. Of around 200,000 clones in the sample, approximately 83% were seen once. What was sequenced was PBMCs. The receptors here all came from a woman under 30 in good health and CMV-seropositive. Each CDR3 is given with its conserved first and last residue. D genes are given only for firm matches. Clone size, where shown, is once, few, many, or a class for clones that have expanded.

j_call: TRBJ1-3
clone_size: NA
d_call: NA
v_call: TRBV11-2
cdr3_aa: CASSLISVGDTIYF
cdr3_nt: TGTGCCAGCAGCTTAATTTCGGTTGGAGACACCATATATTTT

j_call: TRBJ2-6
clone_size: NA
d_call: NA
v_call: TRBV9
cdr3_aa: CASSAGFSGANVLTF
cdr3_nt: TGTGCCAGCAGCGCGGGGTTCTCTGGGGCCAACGTCCTGACTTTC

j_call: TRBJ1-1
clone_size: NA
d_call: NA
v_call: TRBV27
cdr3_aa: CASSLNGETEAFF
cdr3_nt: TGTGCCAGCAGTTTGAATGGGGAGACTGAAGCTTTCTTT

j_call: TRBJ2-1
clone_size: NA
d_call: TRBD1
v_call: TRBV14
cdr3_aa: CASSPPGQLSYNEQFF
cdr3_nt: TGTGCCAGCAGCCCACCGGGACAGCTCTCCTACAATGAGCAGTTCTTC

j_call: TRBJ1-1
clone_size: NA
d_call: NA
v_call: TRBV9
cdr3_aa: CASSVEGGSAEAFF
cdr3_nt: TGTGCCAGCAGCGTAGAAGGAGGGTCTGCTGAAGCTTTCTTT

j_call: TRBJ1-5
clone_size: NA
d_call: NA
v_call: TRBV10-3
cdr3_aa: CAISETQQGQPQHF
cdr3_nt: TGTGCCATCAGTGAGACACAACAGGGTCAGCCCCAGCATTTT

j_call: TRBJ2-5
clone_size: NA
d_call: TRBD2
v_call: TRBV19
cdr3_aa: CASSIGLRGGQETQYF
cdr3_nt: TGTGCCAGTAGTATCGGGTTGCGGGGGGGCCAAGAGACCCAGTACTTC

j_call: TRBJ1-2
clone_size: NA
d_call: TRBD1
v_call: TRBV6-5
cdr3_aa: CASSSPKKTGYGYTF
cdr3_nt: TGTGCCAGCAGTTCCCCGAAGAAGACAGGGTACGGCTACACCTTC

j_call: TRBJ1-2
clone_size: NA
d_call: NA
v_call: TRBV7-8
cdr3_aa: CASSSSGVGKGYTF
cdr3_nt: TGTGCCAGCAGCTCCTCGGGGGTCGGGAAAGGCTACACCTTC

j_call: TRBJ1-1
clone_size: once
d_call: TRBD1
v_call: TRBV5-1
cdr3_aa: CASSFGTANTEAFF
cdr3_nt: TGCGCCAGCAGCTTCGGGACAGCGAACACTGAAGCTTTCTTT

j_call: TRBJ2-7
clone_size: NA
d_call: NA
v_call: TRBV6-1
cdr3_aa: CASSNTYRAYEQYF
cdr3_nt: TGTGCCAGCAGCAATACCTACAGGGCCTACGAGCAGTACTTC

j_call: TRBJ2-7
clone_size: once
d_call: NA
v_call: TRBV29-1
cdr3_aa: CSVEQSYEQYF
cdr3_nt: TGCAGCGTTGAACAGTCCTACGAGCAGTACTTC

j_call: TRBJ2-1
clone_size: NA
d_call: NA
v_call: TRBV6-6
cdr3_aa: CASRKRQDNEQFF
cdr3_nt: TGTGCCAGCAGGAAACGACAGGACAATGAGCAGTTCTTC

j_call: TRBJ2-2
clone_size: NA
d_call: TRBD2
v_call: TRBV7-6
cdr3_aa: CASSGGLAGVNTGELFF
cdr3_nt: TGTGCCAGCAGCGGCGGGCTAGCGGGGGTTAACACCGGGGAGCTGTTTTTT

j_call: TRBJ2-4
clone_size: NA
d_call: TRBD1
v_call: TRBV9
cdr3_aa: CASSSHPNRGENIQYF
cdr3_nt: TGTGCCAGCAGCTCCCACCCGAACAGGGGGGAAAACATTCAGTACTTC

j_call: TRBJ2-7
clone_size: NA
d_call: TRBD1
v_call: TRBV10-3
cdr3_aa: CAISGTGGPYEQYF
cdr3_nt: TGTGCCATCAGTGGGACAGGGGGACCCTACGAGCAGTACTTC

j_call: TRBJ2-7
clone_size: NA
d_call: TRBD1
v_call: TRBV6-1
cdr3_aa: CASSEITGGASSEQYF
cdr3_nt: TGTGCCAGCAGTGAGATTACAGGGGGCGCGTCGAGCGAGCAGTACTTC

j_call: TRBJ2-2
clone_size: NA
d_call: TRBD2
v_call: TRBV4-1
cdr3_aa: CASSHKGLAGEETGELFF
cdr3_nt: TGCGCCAGCAGCCATAAGGGACTAGCGGGGGAAGAAACCGGGGAGCTGTTTTTT

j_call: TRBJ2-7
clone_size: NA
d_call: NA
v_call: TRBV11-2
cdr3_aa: CASSYPAGWEQYF
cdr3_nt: TGTGCCAGCAGCTACCCCGCGGGTTGGGAGCAGTACTTC

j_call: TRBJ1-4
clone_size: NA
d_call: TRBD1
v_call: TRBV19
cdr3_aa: CASSISRGNEKLFF
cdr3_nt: TGTGCCAGTAGTATTAGCAGGGGGAATGAAAAACTGTTTTTT

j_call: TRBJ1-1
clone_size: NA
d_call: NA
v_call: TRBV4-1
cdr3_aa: CASSQEMGGWTEAFF
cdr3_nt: TGCGCCAGCAGCCAAGAAATGGGGGGTTGGACTGAAGCTTTCTTT

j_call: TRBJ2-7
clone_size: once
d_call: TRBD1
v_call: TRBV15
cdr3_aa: CATSRGTGAYEQYF
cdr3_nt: TGTGCCACCAGCAGAGGGACAGGGGCCTACGAGCAGTACTTC

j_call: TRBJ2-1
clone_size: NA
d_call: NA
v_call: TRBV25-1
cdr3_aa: CASSDVAEQFF
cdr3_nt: TGTGCCAGCAGTGATGTTGCGGAGCAGTTCTTC

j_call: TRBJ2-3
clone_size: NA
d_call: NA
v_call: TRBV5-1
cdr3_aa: CASSFEGYTQYF
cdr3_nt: TGCGCCAGCAGCTTCGAGGGCTATACGCAGTATTTT

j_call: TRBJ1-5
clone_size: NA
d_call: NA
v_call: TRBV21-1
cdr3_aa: CASSAPGYQPQHF
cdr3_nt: TGTGCCAGCAGCGCCCCGGGGTATCAGCCCCAGCATTTT

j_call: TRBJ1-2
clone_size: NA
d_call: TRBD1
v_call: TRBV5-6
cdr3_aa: CASSLGDRPSTF
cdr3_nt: TGTGCCAGCAGCTTGGGGGACAGGCCCTCCACCTTC

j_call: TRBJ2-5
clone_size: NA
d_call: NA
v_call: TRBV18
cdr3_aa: CASSPRGEETQYF
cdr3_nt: TGTGCCAGCTCCCCCCGGGGAGAAGAGACCCAGTACTTC

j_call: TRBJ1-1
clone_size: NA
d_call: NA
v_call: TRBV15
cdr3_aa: CATSRDKSPEGTAFF
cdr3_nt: TGTGCCACCAGCAGAGATAAATCGCCGGAGGGTACGGCTTTCTTT

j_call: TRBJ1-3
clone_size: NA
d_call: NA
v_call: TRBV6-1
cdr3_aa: CASSGRTHSSGNTIYF
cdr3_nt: TGTGCCAGCAGTGGTCGGACACATTCTTCTGGAAACACCATATATTTT

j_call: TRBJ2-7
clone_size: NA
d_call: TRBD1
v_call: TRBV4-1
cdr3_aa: CASSQAADRATYEQYF
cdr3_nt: TGCGCCAGCAGCCAAGCCGCGGACAGGGCGACCTACGAGCAGTACTTC

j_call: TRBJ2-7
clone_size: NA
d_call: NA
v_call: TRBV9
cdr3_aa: CASSRADSSYEQYF
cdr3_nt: TGTGCCAGCAGCCGGGCCGACAGTTCCTACGAGCAGTACTTC

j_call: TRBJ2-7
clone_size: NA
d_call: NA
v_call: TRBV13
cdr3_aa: CASSSPGFYEQYF
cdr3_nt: TGTGCCAGCAGCTCCCCAGGGTTTTACGAGCAGTACTTC

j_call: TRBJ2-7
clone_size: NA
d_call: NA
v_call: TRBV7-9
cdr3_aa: CASSLGFGAKVSYEQYF
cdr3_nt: TGTGCCAGCAGCTTAGGGTTTGGAGCGAAGGTGTCCTACGAGCAGTACTTC

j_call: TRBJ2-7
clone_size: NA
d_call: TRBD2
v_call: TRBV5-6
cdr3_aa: CASSSAGRRYEQYF
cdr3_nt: TGTGCCAGCAGCTCCGCCGGGAGGAGGTACGAGCAGTACTTC

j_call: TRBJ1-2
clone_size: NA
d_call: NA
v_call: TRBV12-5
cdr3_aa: CASGLMGNGYTF
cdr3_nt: TGTGCTAGTGGTTTGATGGGCAATGGCTACACCTTC

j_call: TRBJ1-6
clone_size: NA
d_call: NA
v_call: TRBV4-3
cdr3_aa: CASSPSAGFNSPLHF
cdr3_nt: TGCGCCAGCAGCCCCTCCGCGGGCTTTAATTCACCCCTCCACTTT

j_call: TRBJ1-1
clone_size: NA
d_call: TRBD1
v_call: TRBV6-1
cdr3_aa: CASSEAPGGYTEAFF
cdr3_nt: TGTGCCAGCAGTGAAGCCCCAGGGGGGTACACTGAAGCTTTCTTT